These 31 T cell receptor beta chains were all obtained from the same sample, sequenced in a study of T cells in Graves' hyperthyroidism and ophthalmopathy. RNA transcripts were the template for amplifying TCR beta CDR3 regions. HTBI primers drove first-round RT-PCR of the TCR CDR3. TCRdb reprocessed the multiplex PCR reads via MiXCR and lists one record per CDR3 protein. The repertoire holds a few hundred thousand distinct CDR3 sequences, roughly an eighth seen once, with around 32% in the top ten. The sample comprised blood. These receptors were taken from a woman in her 40s with Graves' ophthalmopathy.

The chain recombines TRBV10-2 with TRBJ2-2, with D perhaps assigned TRBD1 or TRBD2 (5 bases each). CDR3 length: 15 amino acids. The V end lost 6 bases, the J end lost 4 bases, and 15 bases lay between the germline ends. Germline loops: CDR1 WSHSY, CDR2 SAAADI. The chain's CDR3 is CASSPGPGGTGELFF. The CDR3 DNA is TGCGCCAGCAGCCCGGGACCTGGAGGCACCGGGGAGCTGTTTTTT.

Only one count was recorded for this clonotype. The junction shows a germline mismatch at one end, possibly a read error. The rearrangement links TRBV19 to TRBJ2-5, with D possibly called TRBD1 or TRBD2 (6 bases each). The CDR3 length is 18 residues. Germline V gene lookup returns CDR1 LNHDA and CDR2 SQIVND (reference sequence). CDR3 protein: CASTQGGTLKSGQGTQYF. The CDR3 DNA follows: TGTGCCAGTACCCAAGGGGGGACGCTAAAAAGCGGACAAGGGACCCAGTACTTC.

This clonotype has a handful of counts. CDR3 sequence (DNA): TGTGCCAGCACCGCTAGACAGGGGGGAAACACCATATATTTT. It specifies CASTARQGGNTIYF. The V and J genes are TRBV27 and TRBJ1-3; 8 bases line up with TRBD1. The CDR3 extends over 14 amino acids. V shed 7 bases and J 4 bases; nucleotides not matched to a gene: 6. Germline CDR1 is MNHEY and CDR2 is SMNVEV (reference sequence).

This clonotype was counted many times. The chain links TRBV28 to TRBJ1-2; D may be TRBD1 (5 bases). V was clipped by 5 bases and J by 4 bases, with 11 bases between them. CDR3 size: 13 residues. CDR1 is MDHEN and CDR2 is SYDVKM in the germline V gene. The CDR3 nucleotides read TGTGCCAGCAGTGACAGCTTTCTCTATGGCTACACCTTC. It specifies CASSDSFLYGYTF.

This clonotype occurred many times. This chain links TRBV11-2 with TRBJ1-4; 11 bases are a match to TRBD1. V shed 4 bases and J 13 bases; nucleotides not matched to a gene: 2. Germline V lookup: CDR1 SGHAT, CDR2 FQNNGV. This CDR3 region has 12 residues. The CDR3 bases are TGTGCCAGCAGCTGGACAGGGGGCGGACTGTTTTTT. Encoded protein: CASSWTGGGLFF.

This clonotype was seen many times. V usage is TRBV12-3 or TRBV12-4 and J usage is TRBJ2-1; D may match TRBD1 or TRBD2 (5 bases each). The CDR3 is 12 residues long. Deletions cut 7 bases from V and 5 bases from J, with 9 bases between. CDR3 loop: CASTPGHNEQFF. CDR3 nucleotides: TGTGCCAGCACCCCGGGACACAATGAGCAGTTCTTC.

The chain has TRBV27 and TRBJ2-1; D remains unclear. Deletions cut 8 bases from V and 8 bases from J, with 10 bases between. In germline, CDR1 is MNHEY, CDR2 SMNVEV (reference sequence). The CDR3 contains 11 residues. CDR3 in amino acids: CASANRDEQFF. The CDR3 DNA reads as TGTGCCAGCGCTAACCGAGATGAGCAGTTCTTC.

This clonotype appeared many times. J is TRBJ2-1 and V is TRBV12-3 or TRBV12-4; 7 bases map to TRBD1. The CDR3 sequence is 17 residues long. V lost 3 bases to trimming and J lost 5 bases; unmatched junction nucleotides: 13. In DNA form, the CDR3 reads TGTGCCAGCAGTTTTAAGGGGGCAGGCAATACTAACAATGAGCAGTTCTTC. Translating it yields CASSFKGAGNTNNEQFF.

At least ten counts were recorded for this clonotype. The chain has TRBV10-3 and TRBJ2-1; 12 bases line up with TRBD2. This CDR3 has 15 amino acids. The junction had 4 bases not matched to a gene; V was cut back by 6 bases and J by 4 bases. From germline, CDR1 is ENHRY and CDR2 SYGVKD. The CDR3 here is CAISTSGGSYNEQFF. The CDR3 nucleotides read TGTGCCATCAGCACTAGCGGGGGGTCATACAATGAGCAGTTCTTC.

This clonotype was observed a few times. The junction departs from the called germline gene at one end, perhaps through a read error. This rearrangement joins TRBV5-4 to TRBJ2-2; 11 bases line up with TRBD2. CDR3 size: 17 residues. CDR1 is SGHNT and CDR2 is YYREEE in the germline V gene (reference sequence). The chain's CDR3 is CAGSSVAGGTHTGELFF. The CDR3 nucleotides read TGTGCCGGCAGCTCAGTAGCGGGAGGGACGCACACCGGGGAGCTGTTTTTT.

This clonotype was counted many times. The genes are TRBV7-2 and TRBJ2-7; D possibly corresponds to TRBD1 (6 bases). V lost 1 base and J lost 3, with 7 bases in between. Looked up from germline, CDR1 is SGHTA and CDR2 is FQGNSA. The CDR3 spans 13 residues. CDR3 region: CASSLEDSYEQYF. For the CDR3, the DNA is TGTGCCAGCAGCTTAGAGGACAGCTACGAGCAGTACTTC.

There are a few counts of this clonotype. V and J are TRBV20-1 and TRBJ2-2; a possible D gene is TRBD1 (6 bases). The CDR3 consists of 15 residues. Germline CDR1 is DFQATT and CDR2 is SNEGSKA (reference sequence). The ends were cut back, 1 base at V and 1 base at J, with 10 bases in the middle. CDR3 nucleotides: TGCAGTGCTAGAGTGGGGGCACAGAACACCGGGGAGCTGTTTTTT. Translation: CSARVGAQNTGELFF.

This rearrangement joins TRBV11-2 to TRBJ2-1; D unclear. Trimming removed 3 bases at V and 7 bases at J, with 7 bases between. The CDR3 has 12 residues. Germline V gene lookup returns CDR1 SGHAT and CDR2 FQNNGV. In nucleotides, the CDR3 is TGTGCCAGCAGCTTCGAGAGGAATGAGCAGTTCTTC. Amino acids: CASSFERNEQFF.

This clonotype was picked up many times. The CDR3: CASSSGEVGNTGELFF. CDR3 DNA sequence: TGTGCCAGCAGTTCTGGAGAGGTCGGGAACACCGGGGAGCTGTTTTTT. The chain couples TRBV12-3 or TRBV12-4 to TRBJ2-2, with D unresolved. The CDR3 runs 16 residues. The germline V and J ends were trimmed by 4 bases and 1 base, with 13 bases remaining between them.

There are many counts of this clonotype. The chain couples TRBV2 to TRBJ2-3; tentatively, D is TRBD1 (6 bases). The ends were cut back, 6 bases at V and 5 bases at J, with 15 bases in the middle. The CDR3 runs 14 residues. Per germline, CDR1 SNHLY and CDR2 FYNNEI. CDR3 region: CASRRDTEVDTQYF. CDR3 nucleotides: TGTGCCAGCAGGAGGGACACGGAGGTAGATACGCAGTATTTT.

In its sample, this clonotype was seen a few times. This chain connects TRBV3-1 to TRBJ2-7, with 7 nucleotides matching TRBD1. The CDR3 spans 15 residues. V shed 1 base and J 3 bases; nucleotides not matched to a gene: 6. Germline V gene lookup returns CDR1 LGHDT and CDR2 YNNKEL (reference sequence). CDR3 coding DNA: TGTGCCAGCAGCCAAGGGACAGGTGTCTTCTACGAGCAGTACTTC. Amino acid sequence: CASSQGTGVFYEQYF.

This clonotype was seen many times. The chain uses TRBV15 and TRBJ1-5, with D possibly TRBD1 on 6 matching bases. Trimming shortened V by 5 bases and J by 4 bases, and 18 bases separated the two germline ends. The CDR3 length is 16 residues. Germline CDR1 is LNHNV and CDR2 is YYDKDF (reference sequence). As DNA, the CDR3 is TGTGCCACCAGCGGGGGGCTATATCATCAGAATCAGCCCCAGCATTTT. It yields the protein CATSGGLYHQNQPQHF.

This clonotype showed up many times. The genes are TRBV5-1 and TRBJ2-7, with 9 bases identical to TRBD2. The V segment lost 2 bases and the J segment 3 bases; nucleotides outside the gene matches: 3. CDR1 is SGHRS and CDR2 is YFSETQ in the germline V gene. This CDR3 spans 14 amino acids. As DNA, the CDR3 is TGCGCCAGCAGCTTTGCGACTAGCGGCTACGAGCAGTACTTC. Translating gives CASSFATSGYEQYF.

The chain combines TRBV2 with TRBJ2-1; D tentatively reads TRBD1 or TRBD2 (6 bases each). The V end was cut by 9 bases, the J end by 8 bases, with 17 bases between. CDR3 size: 13 residues. The germline V gene has CDR1 SNHLY and CDR2 FYNNEI. The CDR3 region has the DNA TGTGCCAGACGGCGGCCGGGGGCGTATGAGCAGTTCTTC. Its translation: CARRRPGAYEQFF.

In regard to this clonotype: A read error may be the cause here, since a much bigger clone is one base away. J is TRBJ2-7 and V is TRBV10-3, with D perhaps TRBD1 or TRBD2 (5 bases each). The CDR3 is 13 residues long. The ends were cut back, 5 bases at V and 3 bases at J, with 11 bases in the middle. Germline V lookup: CDR1 ENHRY, CDR2 SYGVKD. CDR3 sequence reads: CAISWDGIYEQYF. Here the CDR3 DNA reads TGTGCCATCAGTTGGGACGGTATCTACGAGCAGTACTTC.

The gene calls are TRBV11-3 and TRBJ2-2; D is unresolved. The germline V and J ends were trimmed by 5 bases and 6 bases, with 10 bases remaining between them. CDR3 length: 13 residues. Germline loops: CDR1 SGHNT, CDR2 YENEEA. CDR3 sequence: CASSPAPSGELFF. The CDR3 DNA follows: TGTGCCAGCAGCCCAGCCCCCTCCGGGGAGCTGTTTTTT.

This clonotype was seen repeatedly, ten times or more. The chain combines TRBV6-1 with TRBJ2-7; possible D gene TRBD1, 6 bases. The V gene lost 1 base and the J gene lost 0 bases, with 16 bases spanning the gap. CDR1 is MNHNS, CDR2 SASEGT, per germline. This CDR3 has 17 residues. The CDR3 sequence is CASSEDPDRIYSYEQYF. The CDR3 region has the DNA TGTGCCAGCAGTGAAGACCCTGACAGGATCTACTCCTACGAGCAGTACTTC.

Ten or more counts support this clonotype. V and J are TRBV20-1 and TRBJ2-7, with TRBD1 identical over 7 bases. Germline assignment: CDR1 DFQATT and CDR2 SNEGSKA (reference sequence). V shed 1 base, J shed 0 bases, and the junction held 3 bases outside the gene matches. There are 14 residues in the CDR3. The CDR3 bases are TGCAGTGCTAGAGGGACAGGTCGCTCCTACGAGCAGTACTTC. Its protein is CSARGTGRSYEQYF.

This clonotype was seen many times. This chain connects TRBV6-1 to TRBJ1-1, with 7 bases aligning to TRBD1. J lost 11 bases, V lost 1 base, and 16 bases had no gene match. CDR3 length: 16 residues. Looked up from germline, CDR1 is MNHNS and CDR2 is SASEGT. CDR3 DNA sequence: TGTGCCAGCAGTGAAGACCCGGACAGGTCCATGGATATGGCTTTCTTT. This sequence encodes CASSEDPDRSMDMAFF.

This clonotype was recorded a few times. A much bigger clone sits one base away, suggesting this may be a read error. The chain joins TRBV5-5 to TRBJ2-5; D perhaps matches TRBD1 (5 bases). This CDR3 region has 14 residues. Germline CDR1 reads SGHKS; CDR2 reads YYEKEE (reference sequence). Here the CDR3 DNA reads TGTGCCAGCAGCTTGATTACCGGACAAGAGGCCCAGTACTTC. Translated, it gives CASSLITGQEAQYF.

This clonotype was counted between two and nine times. The genes are TRBV20-1 and TRBJ1-2; D remains unclear. The CDR3 covers 14 residues. Germline CDR1 DFQATT, CDR2 SNEGSKA (reference sequence). Trimming cost V 3 bases and J 4 bases, with 15 bases left between them. CDR3 DNA: TGCAGTGCTAGTCTCGGAGGGCCTGGCTATGGCTACACCTTC. Its protein is CSASLGGPGYGYTF.

This clonotype occurred many times. V usage is TRBV12-3 or TRBV12-4 and J usage is TRBJ2-5; 9 positions agree with TRBD1. The CDR3 is 14 residues long. The V segment lost 5 bases and the J segment 5 bases; nucleotides outside the gene matches: 6. The CDR3, as DNA: TGTGCCAGCAGTCCGAACAGGGGGCAGGAGACCCAGTACTTC. It specifies CASSPNRGQETQYF.

In its sample, this clonotype was seen many times. The gene calls are TRBV10-1 and TRBJ1-1; the D is unclear. Germline V gene data show CDR1 as WNHNN and CDR2 as SYGVQD (reference sequence). V lost 2 bases, J lost 4 bases, and 11 bases lay in between. The CDR3 extends over 14 amino acids. The CDR3 DNA reads as TGCGCCAGCAGTGAGATTTTGGGAAGCACTGAAGCTTTCTTT. Amino acids: CASSEILGSTEAFF.

This clonotype was recorded at least ten times. The chain combines TRBV19 with TRBJ1-2, with 8 bases that match TRBD1. The CDR3 covers 13 residues. Germline V gives CDR1 LNHDA, CDR2 SQIVND (reference sequence). V trimming: 10 bases; J trimming: 4 bases; junction bases outside the gene matches: 8. The CDR3 here is CATAGQGPYGYTF. The CDR3 region has the DNA TGTGCCACCGCCGGACAGGGACCCTATGGCTACACCTTC.

This clonotype was seen at least ten times. The rearrangement uses TRBV7-6 and TRBJ2-1, with D tentatively TRBD2 (5 bases). The CDR3 covers 12 residues. Trimming pared 4 bases from V and 9 bases from J, leaving 10 bases between. Per germline, CDR1 SGHVS and CDR2 FNYEAQ. CDR3 DNA sequence: TGTGCCAGCAGCTCCGGGGTTGGTGAGCAGTTCTTC. This gives the protein CASSSGVGEQFF. The entire variable domain, with the rest obtained from reference TRBV7-6 and TRBJ2-1, is as follows: GAGVSQSPRYKVTKRGQDVALRCDPISGHVSLYWYRQALGQGPEFLTYFNYEAQQDKSGLPNDRFSAERPEGSISTLTIQRTEQRDSAMYRCASSSGVGEQFFGPGTRLTVL.

The chain has TRBV9 and TRBJ2-3; 13 bases align to TRBD2. In germline, CDR1 is SGDLS, CDR2 YYNGEE. The CDR3 contains 17 residues. V shed 3 bases, J shed 2 bases, and the junction held 6 bases outside the gene matches. The DNA of the CDR3 is TGTGCCAGCAGCGCTGCGACTAGCGGGGGGATCACAGATACGCAGTATTTT. Protein sequence: CASSAATSGGITDTQYF.